Sequencing of this T cell receptor (beta chain) was carried out in a study of T-cell memory formation after mild COVID-19. Findings and caveats of the study: CD4/CD8 balance characterized clones contracting day 15 to 85, and CD4+ skew characterized later expanders.

In this sample, this clonotype turned up many times. Its antigen is unidentified. The junction departs from the called germline gene at one end, perhaps through a read error. One entry per CDR3 protein results from TCRdb running MiXCR on the 5' RACE reads. The data show about 350,000 distinct CDR3 sequences, with roughly 15% seen just once and 22% held by the top ten. Germline V gene lookup returns CDR1 SGHDN and CDR2 FVKESK. The length of the CDR3 is 13 residues. The specimen sequenced was PBMCs or a T cell subset sorted from them (not recorded which). The genes are TRBV14 and TRBJ1-1; TRBD1 matches at 9 bases. This clonotype was sampled from a man in his late teens or twenties who had mild COVID-19 (a few samples of this study predate the infection). Cell type and time point are not known. The CDR3: CASSRGQGTEAFF. The CDR3 nucleotides are TGCGCCAGCAGCCGGGGACAGGGCACTGAAGCTTTCTTT.